The clone carrying this TCR beta chain was found a few times. Its cognate antigen is unknown. With 5 bases clipped from V and 4 bases from J, the junction kept 10 bases outside the gene matches. CDR3 length equals 15 residues. Germline V gene data show CDR1 as SEHNR and CDR2 as FQNEAQ (reference sequence). Positively selected for CCR7, the CD45RO-negative cells used as naive CD8 cells excluded terminally differentiated effector memory CD45RA+ cells. This sample was included in a study of shared clonotypes between healthy human individuals. Study in general: Plates per donor: three CD4 naive, three CD4 memory, two CD8 naive, one CD8 memory.

The study's findings and limits: The generation probabilities recorded for non-shared clonotypes fell below those of clonotypes shared by all four donors. Estimated clonotype richness was generally higher in naive than memory subsets. There were few donors, and this limited the genetic and exposure-history diversity represented.

Clones were read by immunoSEQ multiplex PCR, and TCRdb kept only the in-frame ones, dropping some. The sample records about 820,000 clones, almost 95% being singletons. The source is a man aged 25-45 years in good health. V usage is TRBV7-9 and J usage is TRBJ2-5, with 7 positions matching TRBD2. Sequenced input: naive CD8+ T cells sorted from blood. This CDR3 reads CASSPWAGEGETQYF. The CDR3 region has the DNA TGTGCCAGCAGCCCCTGGGCGGGGGAGGGAGAGACCCAGTACTTC.